The source of this T cell receptor (beta chain) is a study of neurological immune-mediated disorders. Losses at the gene ends were 2 bases for V and 8 bases for J; bases not matched to a gene: 5. Germline loops: CDR1 MDHEN, CDR2 SYDVKM. The CDR3 totals 16 residues. As for the cDNA, it was generated by 5'RACE with 10-nucleotide random UMIs. One entry per CDR3 protein, called by TCRdb with MiXCR from the 5' RACE reads. The data contain tens of thousands of distinct CDR3 sequences, approximately 2.8% of them seen just once; the ten biggest clones take up over 0.95%. This clonotype was observed many times.

This chain joins TRBV28 and TRBJ2-1; TRBD2 matches 14 bases. The specimen was PBMCs. The TCR originated in a woman younger than 45 with multiple sclerosis. Here the CDR3 reads CASSLIGTSGRHEQFF. CDR3 DNA sequence: TGTGCCAGCAGTTTAATCGGGACTAGCGGGAGACATGAGCAGTTCTTC.